These T cell receptor beta chains were read from a single sample in a study of cytomegalovirus exposure and HLA in healthy donors. Produced via immunoSEQ multiplex PCR; TCRdb's table is partial and in-frame only. The sample includes 150,000 to 200,000 clones, approximately 80% of them seen just once. The sample consisted of PBMCs. These receptor sequences come from a woman aged 25 to 39 in good health and CMV-seropositive. The CDR3 runs from the conserved cysteine through the conserved F or W. Fields, in order: CDR3 protein, J gene, V gene.

CDR3: CASTREWEKLFF
J: TRBJ1-4
V: TRBV28

CDR3: CASSPENTGELFF
J: TRBJ2-2
V: TRBV5-6

CDR3: CASSGQAYEQYF
J: TRBJ2-7
V: TRBV6-6

CDR3: CASSLDRFQPQHF
J: TRBJ1-5
V: TRBV27

CDR3: CSVRISDTEAFF
J: TRBJ1-1
V: TRBV29-1

CDR3: CASSQQPLTEYEQYF
J: TRBJ2-7
V: TRBV5-1

CDR3: CASRETGGNTEAFF
J: TRBJ1-1
V: TRBV2

CDR3: CASSLDSWGDVDTQYF
J: TRBJ2-3
V: TRBV11-2

CDR3: CASTLGTGGVYEQYF
J: TRBJ2-7
V: TRBV5-1

CDR3: CASSVPNPGQGRYEQYF
J: TRBJ2-7
V: TRBV25-1

CDR3: CASSLGGRTEAFF
J: TRBJ1-1
V: TRBV11-3

CDR3: CASSFRSGANVLTF
J: TRBJ2-6
V: TRBV28

CDR3: CASSVGASGLNYGHTF
J: TRBJ1-2
V: TRBV9

CDR3: CASSVRGDLGNTIYF
J: TRBJ1-3
V: TRBV9

CDR3: CASTDISGPGGGNSNEQFF
J: TRBJ2-1
V: TRBV7-9

CDR3: CASSLLAGGEAFF
J: TRBJ1-1
V: TRBV14

CDR3: CASSGQGTQETQYF
J: TRBJ2-5
V: TRBV6-1

CDR3: CASSTNTGELFF
J: TRBJ2-2
V: TRBV27